The 26 T cell receptor beta chains below all came from one sample that was sequenced in a study of Tregs in tolerant kidney transplant recipients. Generated by immunoSEQ multiplex PCR, the TCRdb table keeps only in-frame clones and is missing some. The sample includes approximately 260,000 clones, around 81% of them seen just once. Sequenced material: CD4+ T cells from blood. These receptors were collected from a human donor in good health.

The rearrangement joins TRBV19 to TRBJ1-4, with 9 bases identical to TRBD1. V gave up 5 bases and J gave up 7 bases; unmatched junction bases: 8. From germline, CDR1 is LNHDA and CDR2 SQIVND (reference sequence). This CDR3 has 15 residues. The DNA for the CDR3 is TGTGCCAGTAGTCGACCGGGACAGGGTTCTGAAAAACTGTTTTTT. Protein: CASSRPGQGSEKLFF.

The chain employs TRBV29-1 and TRBJ2-7; 8 nucleotides line up with TRBD1. Germline CDR1 and CDR2: SQVTM and ANQGSEA. J lost 5 bases, V lost 4 bases, and 19 bases had no gene match. The CDR3 covers 17 residues. In nucleotides, the CDR3 is TGCAGCGTTGCGGCAGGGGGCGTTGTCGGGGTGGGCGACGAGCAGTACTTC. This translates into CSVAAGGVVGVGDEQYF.

CDR3 region: CASSLVSSGSFYEQYF. The CDR3 DNA reads TGTGCCAGCAGCTTAGTTTCTAGCGGGAGCTTTTACGAGCAGTACTTC. The chain links TRBV7-2 to TRBJ2-7; 10 bases line up with TRBD2. The CDR3 runs 16 residues. Germline V gene lookup returns CDR1 SGHTA and CDR2 FQGNSA. Germline trimming cut 1 base from V and 4 bases from J; bases unmatched to any gene: 7.

The chain joins TRBV11-1 to TRBJ2-3; D is possibly TRBD1 (6 bases). Trimming left V 1 base short and J 1 base short, with 12 bases between. This CDR3 region has 16 residues. The germline gives CDR1 SGHAT, CDR2 FQDESV (reference sequence). Here the CDR3 DNA reads TGTGCCAGCAGCTTAGGCTCCAGGGGAGGCACAGATACGCAGTATTTT. It yields the protein CASSLGSRGGTDTQYF. Full variable domain (outside the CDR3, taken from reference TRBV11-1 and TRBJ2-3): EAEVAQSPRYKITEKSQAVAFWCDPISGHATLYWYRQILGQGPELLVQFQDESVVDDSQLPKDRFSAERLKGVDSTLKIQPAELGDSAMYLCASSLGSRGGTDTQYFGPGTRLTVL.

The chain uses TRBV18 and TRBJ1-5, with 9 bases matching TRBD1. The CDR3 covers 14 residues. Losses at the gene ends were 6 bases for V and 5 bases for J; bases not matched to a gene: 5. Germline lookup yields CDR1 KGHSH and CDR2 LQKENI. This CDR3 is CASSETGGDQPQHF. CDR3 nucleotide sequence: TGTGCCAGCTCCGAGACAGGGGGGGATCAGCCCCAGCATTTT.

The chain combines TRBV7-9 with TRBJ2-5, with D tentatively TRBD2 (6 bases). The length of the CDR3 is 13 residues. V dropped 6 bases and J dropped 1 base, with 9 bases sitting between them. Germline loops: CDR1 SEHNR, CDR2 FQNEAQ (reference sequence). CDR3 DNA sequence: TGTGCCAGCAGTCGGGACTTCCAAGAGACCCAGTACTTC. The encoded protein is CASSRDFQETQYF.

The chain joins TRBV13 to TRBJ2-5, with 8 bases aligning to TRBD2. Germline V lookup: CDR1 PRHDT, CDR2 FYEKMQ (reference sequence). The CDR3 spans 17 residues. Trimming took 5 bases from V and 0 from J; bases not matched to a gene: 11. The DNA for the CDR3 is TGTGCCAGCAGCCCCGGCCTTAGCGGGACCGACCAAGAGACCCAGTACTTC. Protein sequence: CASSPGLSGTDQETQYF. The full variable domain, its missing parts supplied by reference TRBV13 and TRBJ2-5, is AAGVIQSPRHLIKEKRETATLKCYPIPRHDTVYWYQQGPGQDPQFLISFYEKMQSDKGSIPDRFSAQQFSDYHSELNMSSLELGDSALYFCASSPGLSGTDQETQYFGPGTRLLVL.

V is TRBV6-1 and J is TRBJ1-2, with 10 bases fitting TRBD1. V was clipped by 4 bases and J by 2 bases; unmatched bases: 4. The CDR3 spans 15 residues. Germline CDR1 reads MNHNS; CDR2 reads SASEGT. CDR3 in DNA: TGTGCCAGCAGTGCCCGGACAGGGGGAAACTATGGCTACACCTTC. Translating gives CASSARTGGNYGYTF.

This clone was seen a handful of times. This is likely an artifact of a read error, given a far larger clone one base away. The same CDR3 arises from other DNA sequences in this sample as well. The V gene is TRBV18, the J gene TRBJ1-1; D remains ambiguous. This CDR3 contains 13 residues. V lost 2 bases and J lost 5, with 9 bases in between. Germline-derived CDR1 and CDR2 are KGHSH and LQKENI. DNA for the CDR3: TGTGCCAGCTCACCATGGGTAGTGACTGAAGCTTTCTTT. Translating it yields CASSPWVVTEAFF.

J is TRBJ1-4 and V is TRBV7-8; TRBD1 matches at 9 bases. The CDR3 consists of 14 residues. Germline CDR1 is SGHVS and CDR2 is FQNEAQ. The trim removed 2 bases at V and 8 bases at J, leaving 3 bases unmatched. DNA of the CDR3: TGTGCCAGCAGCTTAAGGGACAGGGACGAAAAACTGTTTTTT. The encoded protein is CASSLRDRDEKLFF.

This chain joins TRBV7-9 and TRBJ1-4; D remains ambiguous. This CDR3 region has 14 residues. Trimming stripped 1 base from V and 0 bases from J, with 3 bases between. CDR1 and CDR2 from the germline V gene are SEHNR and FQNEAQ (reference sequence). This CDR3 is CASSLGPTNEKLFF. For the CDR3, the DNA is TGTGCCAGCAGCTTAGGACCAACTAATGAAAAACTGTTTTTT. Variable domain in full (rest from reference TRBV7-9 and TRBJ1-4): DTGVSQNPRHKITKRGQNVTFRCDPISEHNRLYWYRQTLGQGPEFLTYFQNEAQLEKSRLLSDRFSAERPKGSFSTLEIQRTEQGDSAMYLCASSLGPTNEKLFFGSGTQLSVL.

J is TRBJ2-1 and V is TRBV29-1; 7 nucleotides match TRBD2. The V gene's germline CDR1 is SQVTM and CDR2 ANQGSEA. The length of the CDR3 is 12 residues. J was trimmed by 5 bases and V by 7 bases; bases with no gene match: 5. CDR3 sequence (DNA): TGCAGCGGGGAGGGACTCAACAATGAGCAGTTCTTC. Its protein is CSGEGLNNEQFF.

The CDR3 spells CASSVEGEQYF. Here the CDR3 DNA reads TGTGCCAGCAGTGTGGAGGGCGAGCAGTACTTC. The chain employs TRBV6-1 and TRBJ2-7, with D perhaps matching TRBD2 (6 bases). The ends were cut back, 4 bases at V and 6 bases at J, with 7 bases in the middle. The CDR3 contains 11 residues. Germline V gives CDR1 MNHNS, CDR2 SASEGT.

This clone has a single count. V is TRBV2 and J is TRBJ2-7, with 8 bases that match TRBD2. V dropped 6 bases and J dropped 5; count of bases not matched to a gene: 9. The CDR3 has 14 residues. CDR1 and CDR2 from the germline V gene are SNHLY and FYNNEI. CDR3 coding DNA: TGTGCCAGCAGAGGCTCTAGCGGGTTCGACGAGCAGTACTTC. Amino acids: CASRGSSGFDEQYF.

V usage is TRBV7-8 and J usage is TRBJ2-5; 8 bases fit TRBD2. The trim removed 2 bases at V and 2 bases at J, leaving 4 bases unmatched. CDR3 length: 15 amino acids. Germline loops: CDR1 SGHVS, CDR2 FQNEAQ. CDR3 sequence: CASSLRGTRQETQYF. The CDR3 region has the DNA TGTGCCAGCAGCTTAAGGGGGACTAGACAAGAGACCCAGTACTTC.

The CDR3 loop is CASSYPKGTGNYGYTF. In DNA, the CDR3 is TGTGCCAGCAGTTACCCTAAGGGGACAGGGAACTATGGCTACACCTTC. The gene calls are TRBV6-5 and TRBJ1-2; 9 nucleotides align to TRBD1. The CDR3 sequence is 16 residues long. The J segment lost 2 bases and the V segment lost 2 bases, leaving 6 bases of the junction unmatched. From germline, CDR1 is MNHEY and CDR2 SVGAGI.

The chain is built from TRBV6-5 and TRBJ1-5; TRBD1 agrees at 7 bases. Germline V gives CDR1 MNHEY, CDR2 SVGAGI. The CDR3 length is 13 residues. J gave up 3 bases and V 5 bases, and 1 base lay outside the gene matches. The DNA for the CDR3 is TGTGCCAGCAGTGGACAGGTCAATCAGCCCCAGCATTTT. Amino acids: CASSGQVNQPQHF.

V and J are TRBV6-1 and TRBJ2-1, with D possibly matching TRBD2 (6 bases). V gave up 5 bases and J gave up 4 bases, with 12 bases separating them. Germline V gives CDR1 MNHNS, CDR2 SASEGT. The CDR3 is 14 amino acids. The chain's CDR3 is CASSSGLTYNEQFF. The CDR3 nucleotides read TGTGCCAGCAGTTCCGGACTAACTTACAATGAGCAGTTCTTC.

The chain combines TRBV9 with TRBJ2-3, with 8 positions matching TRBD1. The CDR3 totals 17 residues. Germline-derived CDR1 and CDR2 are SGDLS and YYNGEE. Trimming at V came to 4 bases and at J to 6 bases, leaving 16 bases not matched to a gene. CDR3 amino acids: CASSPRQGLGSADTQYF. In DNA, the CDR3 is TGTGCCAGCAGCCCCCGACAGGGGTTAGGTTCGGCGGATACGCAGTATTTT. Complete variable domain (other parts from reference TRBV9 and TRBJ2-3): DSGVTQTPKHLITATGQRVTLRCSPRSGDLSVYWYQQSLDQGLQFLIQYYNGEERAKGNILERFSAQQFPDLHSELNLSSLELGDSALYFCASSPRQGLGSADTQYFGPGTRLTVL.

This clone was recorded once. The chain has TRBV7-9 and TRBJ2-1, with unresolved D. Trimming took off 5 bases at V and 8 bases at J, with 13 bases between the two ends. The CDR3 is 13 amino acids. Looked up from germline, CDR1 is SEHNR and CDR2 is FQNEAQ (reference sequence). The DNA of the CDR3 is TGTGCCAGCAGCCCGTTCGTTAGTTATGAGCAGTTCTTC. It codes for CASSPFVSYEQFF.

The J gene is TRBJ2-7, the V gene TRBV6-5; 11 positions match TRBD2. J was trimmed by 1 base and V by 9 bases; bases with no gene match: 8. The CDR3 extends over 15 amino acids. Germline V gene lookup returns CDR1 MNHEY and CDR2 SVGAGI. In DNA form, the CDR3 reads TGTGCCAGTACCTTAGGACTAGCGGGTTCCTACGAGCAGTACTTC. As protein: CASTLGLAGSYEQYF.

This clone was observed a few times. CDR3 DNA sequence: TGTGCCAGCAGCTTTAGACTAGCGGGGGACACCACAGATACGCAGTATTTT. Its translation: CASSFRLAGDTTDTQYF. The J gene is TRBJ2-3, the V gene TRBV13; 12 nucleotides line up with TRBD2. J gave up 2 bases and V 3 bases, and 6 bases lay outside the gene matches. This CDR3 region has 17 residues. Germline loops: CDR1 PRHDT, CDR2 FYEKMQ (reference sequence).

The rearrangement links TRBV7-2 to TRBJ2-1; 10 bases are shared with TRBD2. Trimming took 4 bases from V and 2 from J; bases not matched to a gene: 11. The CDR3 covers 18 residues. Germline CDR1 reads SGHTA; CDR2 reads FQGNSA. DNA of the CDR3: TGTGCCAGCAGCTCCCCGAGGAGCGGGAGGGCTACCTACAATGAGCAGTTCTTC. This gives the protein CASSSPRSGRATYNEQFF. Together with reference TRBV7-2 and TRBJ2-1, the CDR3 gives the full variable domain: GAGVSQSPSNKVTEKGKDVELRCDPISGHTALYWYRQSLGQGLEFLIYFQGNSAPDKSGLPSDRFSAERTGGSVSTLTIQRTQQEDSAVYLCASSSPRSGRATYNEQFFGPGTRLTVL.

The rearrangement joins TRBV5-4 to TRBJ1-4; D is perhaps TRBD1 (6 bases). CDR1 and CDR2 (germline): SGHNT, YYREEE (reference sequence). V lost 1 base and J 8 bases, leaving 15 bases between the germline ends. CDR3 length: 15 amino acids. The CDR3 region has the DNA TGTGCCAGCAGCTTGTCGCGGGGGGCGGGAGAAAAACTGTTTTTT. Its protein is CASSLSRGAGEKLFF.

This clone was seen more than once but under ten times. The chain employs TRBV9 and TRBJ2-1, with 7 positions matching TRBD1. Trimming at V came to 4 bases and at J to 5 bases, leaving 6 bases not matched to a gene. This CDR3 comprises 14 residues. Germline loops: CDR1 SGDLS, CDR2 YYNGEE. The CDR3 spells CASSKQGNNNEQFF. As DNA, the CDR3 is TGTGCCAGCAGCAAACAGGGGAACAACAATGAGCAGTTCTTC.

The chain joins TRBV6-1 to TRBJ1-1; 9 nucleotides agree with TRBD1. CDR1 and CDR2 (germline): MNHNS, SASEGT. The CDR3 is 13 amino acids. Trimming took 9 bases from V and 4 from J; bases not matched to a gene: 6. The CDR3 loop reads CASLQGAFTEAFF. CDR3 coding DNA: TGTGCCAGTCTACAGGGGGCGTTCACTGAAGCTTTCTTT.